The 28 T cell receptor beta chains below all came from one sample that was sequenced in a study of long-term antiretroviral therapy in people with HIV. Version v3.0 of the immunoSEQ assay was performed at survey level. Generated by immunoSEQ multiplex PCR, the TCRdb table keeps only in-frame clones and is missing some. The sample holds around 21,000 clones, less than 95% seen once. This sample comprised unsorted PBMCs, obtained about 4.6 years before starting antiretroviral therapy. The receptors shown here come from a woman aged 25 to 45 with HIV.

The chain joins TRBV19 to TRBJ1-4; no firm D call. This CDR3 has 15 residues. CDR1 and CDR2 from the germline V gene are LNHDA and SQIVND (reference sequence). Trimming removed 4 bases from V and 3 bases from J, with 12 bases in between. The CDR3 DNA sequence: TGTGCCAGTAGTAGGGGAATTATGGCTAATGAAAAACTGTTTTTT. Translated, it gives CASSRGIMANEKLFF.

The chain couples TRBV5-6 to TRBJ1-3; D is possibly TRBD1 (5 bases). V lost 7 bases and J 0 bases, leaving 20 bases between the germline ends. The V gene's germline CDR1 is SGHDT and CDR2 YYEEEE. The CDR3 is 17 amino acids. CDR3 in amino acids: CASGSLSAGYSGNTIYF. For the CDR3, the DNA is TGTGCCAGCGGCTCTTTATCCGCAGGGTACTCTGGAAACACCATATATTTT.

This clone was seen only once. The chain carries TRBV7-2 and TRBJ2-5; D might be TRBD1 (7 bases). The CDR3 sequence is 16 residues long. Germline assignment: CDR1 SGHTA and CDR2 FQGNSA. Between the trimmed V and J ends, which lost 3 bases and 5 bases, there was a span of 19 bases. The CDR3: CASSFSGTPGGETQYF. The DNA for the CDR3 is TGTGCCAGCAGCTTTTCCGGCACCCCAGGGGGGGAGACCCAGTACTTC. The whole variable domain, remainder taken from reference TRBV7-2 and TRBJ2-5, is GAGVSQSPSNKVTEKGKDVELRCDPISGHTALYWYRQSLGQGLEFLIYFQGNSAPDKSGLPSDRFSAERTGGSVSTLTIQRTQQEDSAVYLCASSFSGTPGGETQYFGPGTRLLVL.

The V call is TRBV9, the J call TRBJ2-7; TRBD2 aligns across 8 bases. Trimming took 0 bases from V and 3 from J; bases not matched to a gene: 14. The CDR3 totals 18 residues. The germline gives CDR1 SGDLS, CDR2 YYNGEE. The CDR3 DNA sequence: TGTGCCAGCAGCGTAGGTCCCTCCGGGGGTAGCGGGGACTACGAGCAGTACTTC. Translation gives CASSVGPSGGSGDYEQYF.

The V and J genes are TRBV6-1 and TRBJ2-3; D gene unclear. Germline loops: CDR1 MNHNS, CDR2 SASEGT. Between the trimmed V and J ends, which lost 3 bases and 10 bases, there was a span of 14 bases. CDR3 length: 13 amino acids. CDR3 DNA sequence: TGTGCCAGCAGTGACCTAGAGGCACTGGCGCAGTATTTT. Its protein is CASSDLEALAQYF.

The sample holds one count of this clone. The chain couples TRBV6-1 to TRBJ2-7; perhaps TRBD2 as D (6 bases). Trimming pared 4 bases from V and 2 bases from J, leaving 15 bases between. Germline assignment: CDR1 MNHNS and CDR2 SASEGT. The CDR3 runs to 15 residues. CDR3 nucleotides: TGTGCCAGCAGTGGACCCCGGGACTCCCCCTACGAGCAGTACTTC. Its protein is CASSGPRDSPYEQYF.

This chain joins TRBV5-5 and TRBJ1-2; D gene unclear. Germline V CDR1 and CDR2: SGHKS, YYEKEE (reference sequence). Trimming cost V 0 bases and J 4 bases, with 13 bases left between them. The CDR3 totals 15 residues. DNA of the CDR3: TGTGCCAGCAGCTTGGAGGGCCTGAAGGCCTATGGCTACACCTTC. Protein: CASSLEGLKAYGYTF.

The chain employs TRBV19 and TRBJ2-1, with D tentatively TRBD2 (7 bases). Germline loops: CDR1 LNHDA, CDR2 SQIVND (reference sequence). The CDR3 is made up of 16 amino acids. Trimming removed 0 bases at V and 3 bases at J, with 12 bases between. The CDR3 coding sequence is TGTGCCAGTAGTATAGATGGAGGGGGGGTCTACAATGAGCAGTTCTTC. The encoded protein is CASSIDGGGVYNEQFF.

This clone was detected once. The V call is TRBV5-4, the J call TRBJ1-4, with TRBD1 identical over 7 bases. The germline gives CDR1 SGHNT, CDR2 YYREEE (reference sequence). Losses at the gene ends were 2 bases for V and 5 bases for J; bases not matched to a gene: 6. The CDR3 loop spans 15 amino acids. CDR3 loop: CASSFIAGGNEKLFF. Here the CDR3 DNA reads TGTGCCAGCAGCTTTATTGCAGGGGGAAATGAAAAACTGTTTTTT.

The chain joins TRBV7-2 to TRBJ1-2; possibly TRBD1 for D (5 bases). The ends were cut back, 1 base at V and 6 bases at J, with 15 bases in the middle. The CDR3 length is 15 residues. Germline V CDR1 and CDR2: SGHTA, FQGNSA. The CDR3: CASSLVFGGMHGYTF. The CDR3 DNA sequence: TGTGCCAGCAGCTTAGTTTTTGGGGGGATGCATGGCTACACCTTC.

This chain links TRBV4-2 with TRBJ2-7; a weak D match, TRBD1 (5 bases). V shed 1 base and J shed 3 bases, with 10 bases lying between them. The CDR3 length is 14 residues. Germline loops: CDR1 LGHNA, CDR2 YNFKEQ. The CDR3 DNA is TGTGCCAGCAGCCAAGGGCTCGACAGCTACGAGCAGTACTTC. Amino acids: CASSQGLDSYEQYF.

V usage is TRBV7-2 and J usage is TRBJ1-2; no clear D. Germline CDR1 and CDR2: SGHTA and FQGNSA. The CDR3 totals 11 residues. Between the trimmed V and J ends, which lost 5 bases and 5 bases, there was a span of 6 bases. CDR3 region: CASSREYGYTF. For the CDR3, the DNA is TGTGCCAGCAGCCGAGAATATGGCTACACCTTC.

The chain couples TRBV7-9 to TRBJ1-2, with 10 bases fitting TRBD1. V was pared by 6 bases and J by 8 bases, with 9 bases of the junction left unmatched. In germline, CDR1 is SEHNR, CDR2 FQNEAQ (reference sequence). The CDR3 runs 14 residues. In nucleotides, the CDR3 is TGTGCCAGCAGGGCGGACAGGGGGACATGGGGCTACACCTTC. Encoded protein: CASRADRGTWGYTF.

This clone was detected once. This chain uses TRBV6-1 with TRBJ2-7; the D gene is possibly TRBD2 (5 bases). V lost 1 base, J lost 5 bases, and 12 bases lay in between. The CDR3 spans 14 residues. Germline CDR1 reads MNHNS; CDR2 reads SASEGT. CDR3: CASSEGETSDEQYF. The DNA of the CDR3 is TGTGCCAGCAGTGAAGGGGAGACGTCCGACGAGCAGTACTTC.

The rearrangement joins TRBV4-3 to TRBJ1-3, with TRBD1 matching over 7 bases. The CDR3 is 15 amino acids. CDR1 is LGHNA and CDR2 is YSLEER in the germline V gene. V trimming: 6 bases; J trimming: 9 bases; junction bases outside the gene matches: 14. The CDR3 coding sequence is TGCGCCAGCAGTGAGGGGACAGACGGAACAAGCACCATATATTTT. As protein: CASSEGTDGTSTIYF.

V and J are TRBV7-9 and TRBJ1-1, with D unresolved. Deletions cut 5 bases from V and 1 base from J, with 17 bases between. The CDR3 is 16 amino acids. Germline CDR1 reads SEHNR; CDR2 reads FQNEAQ (reference sequence). CDR3 protein: CASSPRGNSQNTEAFF. The CDR3 nucleotides read TGTGCCAGCAGCCCACGGGGTAACAGCCAGAACACTGAAGCTTTCTTT. Based on the CDR3 plus reference TRBV7-9 and TRBJ1-1, the full variable domain is DTGVSQNPRHKITKRGQNVTFRCDPISEHNRLYWYRQTLGQGPEFLTYFQNEAQLEKSRLLSDRFSAERPKGSFSTLEIQRTEQGDSAMYLCASSPRGNSQNTEAFFGQGTRLTVV.

The V gene is TRBV6-5, the J gene TRBJ1-5, with 10 bases identical to TRBD1. Germline CDR1 MNHEY, CDR2 SVGAGI. V lost 5 bases, J lost 4 bases, and 5 bases stayed unmatched. This CDR3 comprises 15 residues. CDR3 residues: CASSRQGAGNQPQHF. CDR3 DNA: TGTGCCAGCAGTCGACAGGGGGCGGGGAATCAGCCCCAGCATTTT.

V is TRBV14 and J is TRBJ1-2; 10 bases align to TRBD1. Germline CDR1 and CDR2: SGHDN and FVKESK. This CDR3 has 12 amino acids. Unmatched junction bases numbered 1, after V lost 4 bases and J lost 8 bases. CDR3 DNA sequence: TGTGCCAGCAGCCCGGACAGGGGGGGCTACACCTTC. Protein sequence: CASSPDRGGYTF. The full variable domain, completed using reference TRBV14 and TRBJ1-2, is EAGVTQFPSHSVIEKGQTVTLRCDPISGHDNLYWYRRVMGKEIKFLLHFVKESKQDESGMPNNRFLAERTGGTYSTLKVQPAELEDSGVYFCASSPDRGGYTFGSGTRLTVV.

This clone is deemed medium-sized. The chain combines TRBV7-8 with TRBJ2-1; D remains unclear. Germline values: CDR1 SGHVS, CDR2 FQNEAQ. V was pared by 4 bases and J by 8 bases, with 21 bases between. The CDR3 extends over 16 amino acids. The CDR3 sequence is CASSSTAPGLDDEQFF. As DNA, the CDR3 is TGTGCCAGCAGCTCGACCGCCCCTGGTCTCGACGATGAGCAGTTCTTC.

V usage is TRBV4-2 and J usage is TRBJ1-1; 8 nucleotides align to TRBD1. Germline V gene sequence: CDR1 LGHNA, CDR2 YNFKEQ. The CDR3 is 16 residues long. Trimming at V came to 1 base and at J to 3 bases, leaving 7 bases not matched to a gene. This chain's CDR3 is CASSQAEGQDYTEAFF. The CDR3 DNA follows: TGTGCCAGCAGCCAAGCCGAGGGACAGGACTACACTGAAGCTTTCTTT.

The chain carries TRBV7-3 and TRBJ1-2; D not resolved. The CDR3 is 13 amino acids. Germline CDR1 reads SGHTA; CDR2 reads FQGTGA. Trimming took off 2 bases at V and 6 bases at J, with 10 bases between the two ends. CDR3 sequence: CASSLSVTDGYTF. Here the CDR3 DNA reads TGTGCCAGCAGCTTATCGGTGACGGATGGCTACACCTTC.

The chain employs TRBV5-4 and TRBJ2-1; no firm D call. CDR1 SGHNT and CDR2 YYREEE come from the germline V gene (reference sequence). Trimming took off 0 bases at V and 5 bases at J, with 12 bases between the two ends. CDR3 size: 15 residues. DNA of the CDR3: TGTGCCAGCAGCTTGGCGGCCCAATCCCACAATGAGCAGTTCTTC. This codes for CASSLAAQSHNEQFF.

The rearrangement uses TRBV5-4 and TRBJ2-1; D is ambiguous. This CDR3 has 13 amino acids. V dropped 6 bases and J dropped 7 bases, with 14 bases sitting between them. Germline CDR1 reads SGHNT; CDR2 reads YYREEE (reference sequence). The CDR3 nucleotides read TGTGCCAGCACCCCCGTTGCCGGGAATGAGCAGTTCTTC. Residues: CASTPVAGNEQFF.

The count of this clone is one. V and J are TRBV6-6 and TRBJ2-7, with TRBD2 matching over 9 bases. The CDR3 has 15 amino acids. The germline CDR1 and CDR2 sequences are MNHNY and SVGAGI (reference sequence). Trimming removed 7 bases from V and 5 bases from J; junction bases left unmatched: 12. The DNA of the CDR3 is TGTGCCAGCACCCGGCTAGCGGGGTTGACTCACGAGCAGTACTTC. Protein: CASTRLAGLTHEQYF.

CDR3 sequence: CASRVGGPMETQYF. CDR3 in DNA: TGTGCCAGCAGGGTTGGTGGGCCTATGGAGACCCAGTACTTC. The genes are TRBV6-1 and TRBJ2-5; D gene unclear. Germline lookup yields CDR1 MNHNS and CDR2 SASEGT. This CDR3 is built from 14 residues. V lost 6 bases to trimming and J lost 5 bases, with 16 bases between them.

The CDR3 region is CASSQGDRGGTDTQYF. CDR3 nucleotides: TGCGCCAGCAGCCAAGGGGACAGGGGAGGCACAGATACGCAGTATTTT. This chain connects TRBV4-3 to TRBJ2-3; 10 bases are shared with TRBD1. J lost 1 base, V lost 1 base, and 2 bases had no gene match. The CDR3 runs to 16 residues. CDR1 and CDR2 from the germline V gene are LGHNA and YSLEER.

This clone came up once. The chain couples TRBV11-3 to TRBJ2-2, with D unclear. The V and J ends lost 1 base and 7 bases respectively, with 4 bases between them. The CDR3 runs 12 residues. Per the germline V gene, CDR1 is SGHNT and CDR2 is YENEEA. CDR3 nucleotide sequence: TGTGCCAGCAGCTTAGTTCTCGGGGAGCTGTTTTTT. Translation gives CASSLVLGELFF.

This clone was observed a single time. V is TRBV6-5 and J is TRBJ2-1; perhaps TRBD2 as D (6 bases). The CDR3 length is 15 residues. Trimming stripped 0 bases from V and 3 bases from J, with 9 bases between. Germline CDR1 is MNHEY and CDR2 is SVGAGI. CDR3 sequence reads: CASSYSTSGYNEQFF. The CDR3 DNA follows: TGTGCCAGCAGTTACTCGACTAGTGGCTACAATGAGCAGTTCTTC.